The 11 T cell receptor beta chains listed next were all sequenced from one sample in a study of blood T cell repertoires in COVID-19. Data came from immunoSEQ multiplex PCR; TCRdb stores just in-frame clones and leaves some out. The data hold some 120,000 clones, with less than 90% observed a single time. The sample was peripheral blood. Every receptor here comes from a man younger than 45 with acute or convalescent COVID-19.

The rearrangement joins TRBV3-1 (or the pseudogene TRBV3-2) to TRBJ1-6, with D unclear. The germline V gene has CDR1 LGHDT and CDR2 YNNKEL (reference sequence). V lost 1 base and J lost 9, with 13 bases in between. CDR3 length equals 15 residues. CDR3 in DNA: TGTGCCAGCAGCCAAGGGGAGGGTTGGGGTTCACCCCTCCACTTT. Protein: CASSQGEGWGSPLHF.

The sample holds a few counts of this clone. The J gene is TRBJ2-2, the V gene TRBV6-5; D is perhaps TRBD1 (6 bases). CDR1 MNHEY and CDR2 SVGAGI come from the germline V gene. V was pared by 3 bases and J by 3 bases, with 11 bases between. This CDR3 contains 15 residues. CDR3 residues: CASSYSPGDTGELFF. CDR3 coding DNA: TGTGCCAGCAGTTATTCCCCAGGGGACACCGGGGAGCTGTTTTTT.

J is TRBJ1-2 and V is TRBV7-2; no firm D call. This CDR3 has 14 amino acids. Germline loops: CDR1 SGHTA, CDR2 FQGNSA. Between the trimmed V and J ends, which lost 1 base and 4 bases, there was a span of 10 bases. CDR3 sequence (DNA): TGTGCCAGCAGCTTAGGAGGCAGACTCTATGGCTACACCTTC. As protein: CASSLGGRLYGYTF.

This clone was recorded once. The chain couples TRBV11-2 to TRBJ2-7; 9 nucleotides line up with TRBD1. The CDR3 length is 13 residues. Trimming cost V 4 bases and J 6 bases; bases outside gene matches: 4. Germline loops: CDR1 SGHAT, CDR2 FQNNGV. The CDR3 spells CASSSGDRVEQYV. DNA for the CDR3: TGTGCCAGCAGCTCAGGGGACAGGGTCGAGCAGTACGTC.

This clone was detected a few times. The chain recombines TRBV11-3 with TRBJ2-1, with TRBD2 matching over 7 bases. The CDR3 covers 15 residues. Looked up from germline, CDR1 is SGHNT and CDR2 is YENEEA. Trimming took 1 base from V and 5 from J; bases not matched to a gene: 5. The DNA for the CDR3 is TGTGCCAGCAGCTTAGGTTCGGGGGGTAACAATGAGCAGTTCTTC. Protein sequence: CASSLGSGGNNEQFF.

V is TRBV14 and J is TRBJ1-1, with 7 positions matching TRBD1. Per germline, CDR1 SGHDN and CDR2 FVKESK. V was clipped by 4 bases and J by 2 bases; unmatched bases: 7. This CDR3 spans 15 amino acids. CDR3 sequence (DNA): TGTGCCAGCAGCCCAGACCGGGACAGCAACACTGAAGCTTTCTTT. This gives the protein CASSPDRDSNTEAFF.

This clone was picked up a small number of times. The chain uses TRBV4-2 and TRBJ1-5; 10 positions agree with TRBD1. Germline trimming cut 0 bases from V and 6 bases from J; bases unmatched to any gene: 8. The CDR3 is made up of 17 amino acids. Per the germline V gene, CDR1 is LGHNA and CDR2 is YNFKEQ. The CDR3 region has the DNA TGTGCCAGCAGCCAAGAACTACTCCGACAGGGGGCTCAGCCCCAGCATTTT. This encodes CASSQELLRQGAQPQHF.

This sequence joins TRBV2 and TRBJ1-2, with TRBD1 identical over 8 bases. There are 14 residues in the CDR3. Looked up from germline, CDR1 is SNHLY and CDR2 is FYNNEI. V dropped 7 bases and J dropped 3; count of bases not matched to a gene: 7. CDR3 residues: CASTRSTGDYGYTF. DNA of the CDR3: TGTGCCAGCACCCGATCGACAGGGGACTATGGCTACACCTTC.

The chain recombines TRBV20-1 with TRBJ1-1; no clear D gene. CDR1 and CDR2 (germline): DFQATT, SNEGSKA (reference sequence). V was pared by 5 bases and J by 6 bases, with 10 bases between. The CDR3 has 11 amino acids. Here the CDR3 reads CSALDSAEAFF. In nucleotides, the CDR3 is TGCAGTGCTTTGGACTCGGCTGAAGCTTTCTTT.

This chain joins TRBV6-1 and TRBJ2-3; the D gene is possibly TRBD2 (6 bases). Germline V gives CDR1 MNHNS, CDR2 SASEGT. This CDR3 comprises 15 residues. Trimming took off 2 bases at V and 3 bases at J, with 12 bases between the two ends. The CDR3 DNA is TGTGCCAGCAGTGAAAGGGACTGGAGTACAGATACGCAGTATTTT. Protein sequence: CASSERDWSTDTQYF.

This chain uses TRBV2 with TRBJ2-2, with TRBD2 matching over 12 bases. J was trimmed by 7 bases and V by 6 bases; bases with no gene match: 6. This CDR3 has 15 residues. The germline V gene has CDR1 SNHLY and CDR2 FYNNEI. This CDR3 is CASRGLAGRDGELFF. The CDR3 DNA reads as TGTGCCAGCAGAGGACTAGCGGGAAGGGACGGGGAGCTGTTTTTT.